The clone carrying this TCR beta chain was picked up many times. No antigen is known for it. This CDR3 has 14 residues. Per the germline V gene, CDR1 is SEHNR and CDR2 is FQNEAQ (reference sequence). Between the trimmed V and J ends, which lost 2 bases and 6 bases, there was a span of 10 bases. Each CDR3 protein gets one entry after TCRdb re-called the PCR reads with MiXCR. The table includes around 460,000 distinct CDR3 sequences, roughly a fifth detected once. This sample is part of a study of molecular identifiers for immune sequencing clone quantification. Across the whole study: Four portions were sequenced after RNA from around 20,000 or 100,000 naive CD8 cells was split five ways in replicates.

Regarding the study as a whole: Even with around 1 million naive cells present, spiked Jurkat TCR RNA from one cell was reportedly detectable.

The clonotype comes from a human donor in good health. Some libraries in this study had Jurkat cell RNA spiked in. V is TRBV7-9 and J is TRBJ1-4; D is unclear. The sequencing input was naive CD8+ T cells from blood, with Jurkat cell RNA spiked in. As for subset: FACS-sorted CD8+CD4-CCR7+CD45RA+ naive T cells. The CDR3 sequence is CASSLLDPDEKLFF. CDR3 nucleotide sequence: TGTGCCAGCAGCTTATTGGACCCTGATGAAAAACTGTTTTTT.